This is a list of T cell receptor beta chains from one sample in a study of blood T cell repertoires in COVID-19. Generated by immunoSEQ multiplex PCR, the TCRdb table keeps only in-frame clones and is missing some. The sample includes some 90,000 clones, 75% to 90% of them seen just once. What was sequenced was peripheral blood. The receptors stem from a human donor in a cohort sampled during active COVID-19. The CDR3 runs from the conserved cysteine through the conserved F or W. D genes are given only for firm matches. A row's size may be missing; if present it is once, few, many or a size class.

V gene: TRBV3-1/TRBV3-2; J gene: TRBJ2-3; D gene: TRBD2; clone size: NA; CDR3 protein: CASSRLAGGPTDTQYF; CDR3 DNA: TGTGCCAGCAGCCGTTTGGCGGGAGGGCCCACAGATACGCAGTATTTT
V gene: TRBV30; J gene: TRBJ2-3; D gene: NA; clone size: few; CDR3 protein: CAWSVRHEAAQYF; CDR3 DNA: TGTGCCTGGAGTGTACGGCACGAGGCCGCGCAGTATTTT
V gene: TRBV5-1; J gene: TRBJ2-1; D gene: NA; clone size: NA; CDR3 protein: CASSPTGTTYNEQFF; CDR3 DNA: TGCGCCAGCAGTCCTACAGGGACGACCTACAATGAGCAGTTCTTC
V gene: TRBV28; J gene: TRBJ1-1; D gene: NA; clone size: few; CDR3 protein: CASRLDITEAFF; CDR3 DNA: TGTGCCAGCAGACTAGACATAACTGAAGCTTTCTTT
V gene: TRBV6-1; J gene: TRBJ2-7; D gene: TRBD1; clone size: NA; CDR3 protein: CASSARTGLSSYEQYF; CDR3 DNA: TGTGCCAGCAGTGCCCGGACAGGTCTTAGCTCCTACGAGCAGTACTTC
V gene: TRBV27; J gene: TRBJ2-1; D gene: NA; clone size: NA; CDR3 protein: CASSFFSGSPYNEQFF; CDR3 DNA: TGTGCCAGCAGTTTTTTTTCGGGGTCCCCCTACAATGAGCAGTTCTTC
V gene: TRBV9; J gene: TRBJ1-2; D gene: NA; clone size: NA; CDR3 protein: CASSPRTDYGYTF; CDR3 DNA: TGTGCCAGCAGCCCCCGGACAGACTATGGCTACACCTTC
V gene: TRBV10-3; J gene: TRBJ1-2; D gene: NA; clone size: once; CDR3 protein: CAISDSYGYTF; CDR3 DNA: TGTGCCATCAGTGACAGCTATGGCTACACCTTC
V gene: TRBV4-2; J gene: TRBJ2-7; D gene: NA; clone size: NA; CDR3 protein: CASSPTRTVYEQYF; CDR3 DNA: TGTGCCAGCAGCCCGACGCGGACTGTCTACGAGCAGTACTTC
V gene: TRBV14; J gene: TRBJ1-6; D gene: NA; clone size: NA; CDR3 protein: CASSRQTRNSPLHF; CDR3 DNA: TGTGCCAGCAGTCGACAGACCAGAAATTCACCCCTCCACTTT
V gene: TRBV27; J gene: TRBJ2-7; D gene: TRBD1; clone size: NA; CDR3 protein: CASRGEQGSSYEQYF; CDR3 DNA: TGTGCCAGCAGGGGGGAACAGGGGAGCTCCTACGAGCAGTACTTC
V gene: TRBV7-3; J gene: TRBJ2-1; D gene: TRBD2; clone size: NA; CDR3 protein: CASSLTGTSGSKQFF; CDR3 DNA: TGTGCCAGCAGCCTCACCGGGACTAGCGGGAGTAAGCAGTTCTTC
V gene: TRBV12-3/TRBV12-4; J gene: TRBJ2-7; D gene: NA; clone size: NA; CDR3 protein: CASRSSLDEQYF; CDR3 DNA: TGTGCCAGCAGAAGTAGTTTGGACGAGCAGTACTTC
V gene: TRBV11-2; J gene: TRBJ2-3; D gene: NA; clone size: NA; CDR3 protein: CASSLVGPDTQYF; CDR3 DNA: TGTGCCAGCAGCTTAGTTGGCCCAGATACGCAGTATTTT
V gene: TRBV11-3; J gene: TRBJ2-5; D gene: TRBD2; clone size: NA; CDR3 protein: CASSLGAAGGHETQYF; CDR3 DNA: TGTGCCAGCAGCTTAGGGGCCGCGGGAGGGCATGAGACCCAGTACTTC
V gene: TRBV19; J gene: TRBJ2-7; D gene: NA; clone size: NA; CDR3 protein: CASSHPGRNYEQYF; CDR3 DNA: TGTGCCAGTAGTCACCCTGGCAGGAATTACGAGCAGTACTTC
V gene: TRBV11-3; J gene: TRBJ2-7; D gene: TRBD2; clone size: NA; CDR3 protein: CASSSGTSFHEQYF; CDR3 DNA: TGTGCCAGCAGCTCCGGGACTAGCTTCCACGAGCAGTACTTC
V gene: TRBV7-2; J gene: TRBJ1-1; D gene: TRBD1; clone size: NA; CDR3 protein: CASSPGTGNEAFF; CDR3 DNA: TGTGCCAGCAGCCCCGGGACAGGGAATGAAGCTTTCTTT
V gene: TRBV6-5; J gene: TRBJ1-1; D gene: NA; clone size: NA; CDR3 protein: CASSSSGLKGTEAFF; CDR3 DNA: TGTGCCAGCAGTTCGTCGGGACTCAAGGGCACTGAAGCTTTCTTT
V gene: TRBV18; J gene: TRBJ2-1; D gene: TRBD2; clone size: NA; CDR3 protein: CASSPRTSEVGSYNEQFF; CDR3 DNA: TGTGCCAGCTCACCTCGGACTAGCGAGGTGGGTTCCTACAATGAGCAGTTCTTC
V gene: TRBV28; J gene: TRBJ1-6; D gene: NA; clone size: NA; CDR3 protein: CASSVAVSPLHF; CDR3 DNA: TGTGCCAGCAGTGTAGCGGTTTCACCCCTCCACTTT
V gene: TRBV6-2/TRBV6-3; J gene: TRBJ2-1; D gene: NA; clone size: NA; CDR3 protein: CASSPWSSSYNEQFF; CDR3 DNA: TGTGCCAGCAGTCCCTGGTCGAGCTCCTACAATGAGCAGTTCTTC
V gene: TRBV3-1/TRBV3-2; J gene: TRBJ2-7; D gene: TRBD1; clone size: NA; CDR3 protein: CASSQGQGSLEQYF; CDR3 DNA: TGTGCCAGCAGCCAGGGACAGGGATCGCTCGAGCAGTACTTC
V gene: TRBV5-6; J gene: TRBJ2-7; D gene: NA; clone size: NA; CDR3 protein: CASSLVSSSYEQYF; CDR3 DNA: TGTGCCAGCAGCTTGGTTTCGAGCTCCTACGAGCAGTACTTC
V gene: TRBV5-1; J gene: TRBJ1-4; D gene: TRBD1; clone size: NA; CDR3 protein: CASSTGQGNEKLFF; CDR3 DNA: TGCGCCAGCAGCACGGGACAGGGCAATGAAAAACTGTTTTTT
V gene: TRBV7-8; J gene: TRBJ2-7; D gene: NA; clone size: NA; CDR3 protein: CASSLGQSGEQYF; CDR3 DNA: TGTGCCAGCAGCTTAGGCCAATCAGGGGAGCAGTACTTC
V gene: TRBV12-5; J gene: TRBJ1-1; D gene: TRBD1; clone size: NA; CDR3 protein: CASGNRGEAFF; CDR3 DNA: TGTGCTAGTGGCAACAGGGGGGAAGCTTTCTTT
V gene: TRBV12-3/TRBV12-4; J gene: TRBJ2-1; D gene: NA; clone size: NA; CDR3 protein: CASSLNSEAPFF; CDR3 DNA: TGTGCCAGCAGTTTGAATTCGGAGGCCCCGTTCTTC
V gene: TRBV27; J gene: TRBJ1-3; D gene: NA; clone size: NA; CDR3 protein: CASRAQGPGNTIYF; CDR3 DNA: TGTGCCAGCAGGGCACAGGGTCCCGGAAACACCATATATTTT
V gene: TRBV18; J gene: TRBJ2-7; D gene: TRBD1; clone size: NA; CDR3 protein: CASSTAQGAYEQYF; CDR3 DNA: TGTGCCAGCTCAACAGCTCAGGGGGCCTACGAGCAGTACTTC
V gene: TRBV6-5; J gene: TRBJ2-7; D gene: NA; clone size: NA; CDR3 protein: CASSRQDSYEQYF; CDR3 DNA: TGTGCCAGCAGTAGACAGGACTCCTACGAGCAGTACTTC
V gene: TRBV28; J gene: TRBJ2-3; D gene: NA; clone size: NA; CDR3 protein: CASSPDSETQYF; CDR3 DNA: TGTGCCAGCAGTCCAGACAGCGAAACGCAGTATTTT
V gene: TRBV5-6; J gene: TRBJ1-2; D gene: NA; clone size: NA; CDR3 protein: CASSLGQEYGYTF; CDR3 DNA: TGTGCCAGCAGCTTGGGACAGGAGTATGGCTACACCTTC
V gene: TRBV28; J gene: TRBJ2-5; D gene: NA; clone size: NA; CDR3 protein: CASSSNQGGWETQYF; CDR3 DNA: TGTGCCAGCAGTTCTAATCAGGGTGGGTGGGAGACCCAGTACTTC
V gene: TRBV7-9; J gene: TRBJ1-6; D gene: NA; clone size: NA; CDR3 protein: CASSRYSGTTLNSPLHF; CDR3 DNA: TGTGCCAGCAGCCGGTATTCCGGGACAACTCTGAATTCACCCCTCCACTTT
V gene: TRBV5-1; J gene: TRBJ2-5; D gene: TRBD1; clone size: NA; CDR3 protein: CASSSGQGAGETQYF; CDR3 DNA: TGCGCCAGCAGCTCGGGACAGGGGGCCGGAGAGACCCAGTACTTC
V gene: TRBV5-1; J gene: TRBJ2-7; D gene: NA; clone size: NA; CDR3 protein: CASSLTPGSSYEQYF; CDR3 DNA: TGCGCCAGCAGCTTGACCCCGGGGTCCTCCTACGAGCAGTACTTC
V gene: TRBV2; J gene: TRBJ2-7; D gene: TRBD2; clone size: NA; CDR3 protein: CASRGTSLGEQYF; CDR3 DNA: TGTGCCAGCAGGGGGACTAGTTTGGGGGAGCAGTACTTC
V gene: TRBV10-3; J gene: TRBJ1-1; D gene: TRBD1; clone size: few; CDR3 protein: CAISQGAGDTEAFF; CDR3 DNA: TGTGCCATCAGTCAGGGGGCGGGAGACACTGAAGCTTTCTTT
V gene: TRBV6-5; J gene: TRBJ1-6; D gene: TRBD1; clone size: NA; CDR3 protein: CASSSWTGTGDSPLHF; CDR3 DNA: TGTGCCAGCAGTTCCTGGACCGGGACAGGGGATTCACCCCTCCACTTT
V gene: TRBV12-3/TRBV12-4; J gene: TRBJ2-3; D gene: NA; clone size: NA; CDR3 protein: CASRVADTDTQYF; CDR3 DNA: TGTGCCAGCAGGGTGGCGGACACAGATACGCAGTATTTT
V gene: TRBV12-3/TRBV12-4; J gene: TRBJ1-2; D gene: NA; clone size: few; CDR3 protein: CASSLSGTTGYTF; CDR3 DNA: TGTGCCAGCAGTTTAAGCGGGACAACTGGCTACACCTTC
V gene: TRBV28; J gene: TRBJ1-6; D gene: NA; clone size: once; CDR3 protein: CASRLGETGSSSPLHF; CDR3 DNA: TGTGCCAGCCGTCTCGGGGAAACAGGGTCGAGTTCACCCCTCCACTTT
V gene: TRBV28; J gene: TRBJ1-5; D gene: TRBD1; clone size: NA; CDR3 protein: CASSSTGTNQPQHF; CDR3 DNA: TGTGCCAGCAGTTCGACAGGGACCAATCAGCCCCAGCATTTT
V gene: TRBV25-1; J gene: TRBJ2-1; D gene: TRBD2; clone size: NA; CDR3 protein: CASQPTSGKGYNEQFF; CDR3 DNA: TGTGCCAGCCAACCGACTAGCGGGAAAGGGTACAATGAGCAGTTCTTC
V gene: TRBV3-1/TRBV3-2; J gene: TRBJ2-7; D gene: TRBD1; clone size: few; CDR3 protein: CASSQFQGVSYEQYF; CDR3 DNA: TGTGCCAGCAGCCAGTTTCAGGGGGTGAGCTACGAGCAGTACTTC
V gene: TRBV9; J gene: TRBJ1-2; D gene: NA; clone size: NA; CDR3 protein: CASSAAGWEGPTF; CDR3 DNA: TGTGCCAGCAGCGCGGCGGGCTGGGAAGGTCCTACCTTC